This passage covers 9 T cell receptor beta chains from one sample sequenced in a study of blood T cell repertoires in COVID-19. The method was immunoSEQ multiplex PCR; TCRdb's version includes in-frame clones alone and lacks a portion of them. This sample has 150,000 to 200,000 clones, with more than 75% found just once. The sample taken for sequencing was PBMCs or T cells enriched from blood (not recorded which). The origin of the receptors is a woman aged 50 to 60 who had recovered from COVID-19.

The V gene is TRBV20-1, the J gene TRBJ2-1; 7 nucleotides line up with TRBD2. Germline-derived CDR1 and CDR2 are DFQATT and SNEGSKA (reference sequence). This CDR3 comprises 10 residues. Germline trimming cut 5 bases from V and 13 bases from J; bases unmatched to any gene: 5. CDR3 loop: CSARRETQFF. Here the CDR3 DNA reads TGCAGTGCTCGGCGGGAGACCCAGTTCTTC.

About this clone: This specimen includes other DNA sequences encoding the same CDR3. The gene calls are TRBV7-9 and TRBJ2-1, with TRBD2 matching over 7 bases. This CDR3 region has 15 residues. The germline V gene encodes CDR1 SEHNR and CDR2 FQNEAQ (reference sequence). The trim removed 1 base at V and 2 bases at J, leaving 2 bases unmatched. CDR3 bases: TGTGCCAGCAGCTTAGTGGCGGGAGCCTACAATGAGCAGTTCTTC. Translating it yields CASSLVAGAYNEQFF. The full variable domain, in which reference TRBV7-9 and TRBJ2-1 provide the parts outside the CDR3, is DTGVSQNPRHKITKRGQNVTFRCDPISEHNRLYWYRQTLGQGPEFLTYFQNEAQLEKSRLLSDRFSAERPKGSFSTLEIQRTEQGDSAMYLCASSLVAGAYNEQFFGPGTRLTVL.

The chain joins TRBV9 to TRBJ2-5; 10 bases fit TRBD1. Trimming took 5 bases from V and 6 from J; bases not matched to a gene: 7. The CDR3 length is 14 residues. Germline CDR1 SGDLS, CDR2 YYNGEE. The CDR3 nucleotides read TGTGCCAGCAGTTCGGGACAGGGGTGGAAGACCCAGTACTTC. Translating gives CASSSGQGWKTQYF.

The V call is TRBV7-2, the J call TRBJ1-5, with D perhaps TRBD1 (6 bases). Trimming cost V 0 bases and J 2 bases, with 14 bases left between them. The CDR3 has 17 amino acids. Looked up from germline, CDR1 is SGHTA and CDR2 is FQGNSA. The CDR3 DNA sequence: TGTGCCAGCAGCTTAGCCGCGGGGGGCGGTGGCAATCAGCCCCAGCATTTT. Its protein is CASSLAAGGGGNQPQHF.

The chain is built from TRBV28 and TRBJ1-2, with a possible D match to TRBD1 (6 bases). CDR3 length equals 15 residues. Germline V gene lookup returns CDR1 MDHEN and CDR2 SYDVKM. V lost 2 bases and J lost 6, with 16 bases in between. This CDR3 reads CASSLLSGDDHGYTF. The CDR3 bases are TGTGCCAGCAGTTTACTCTCAGGGGACGACCATGGCTACACCTTC.

The chain employs TRBV19 and TRBJ2-3; TRBD2 might be the D (5 bases). Germline CDR1 is LNHDA and CDR2 is SQIVND (reference sequence). Trimming left V 1 base short and J 7 bases short, with 15 bases between. The CDR3 loop spans 15 amino acids. The CDR3 nucleotides read TGTGCCAGTAGTATAGGAGGCGGACTCTCCTATACGCAGTATTTT. It translates to CASSIGGGLSYTQYF. The variable domain in full, with the rest retrieved from reference TRBV19 and TRBJ2-3, is DGGITQSPKYLFRKEGQNVTLSCEQNLNHDAMYWYRQDPGQGLRLIYYSQIVNDFQKGDIAEGYSVSREKKESFPLTVTSAQKNPTAFYLCASSIGGGLSYTQYFGPGTRLTVL.

The rearrangement uses TRBV5-1 and TRBJ2-7; D remains unclear. The CDR3 sequence is 15 residues long. Trimming took 0 bases from V and 0 from J, leaving 10 bases between them. Germline assignment: CDR1 SGHRS and CDR2 YFSETQ. CDR3 DNA sequence: TGCGCCAGCAGCTTGGTGGGCGTGGGCTCCTACGAGCAGTACTTC. Protein sequence: CASSLVGVGSYEQYF.

The chain links TRBV9 to TRBJ2-1; TRBD2 matches 7 bases. The CDR3 loop spans 15 amino acids. J lost 0 bases, V lost 3 bases, and 3 bases had no gene match. Per germline, CDR1 SGDLS and CDR2 YYNGEE. The CDR3 here is CASSGGTNSYNEQFF. DNA for the CDR3: TGTGCCAGCAGCGGAGGGACTAACTCCTACAATGAGCAGTTCTTC.

The genes are TRBV7-3 and TRBJ2-2; TRBD2 matches 8 bases. From germline, CDR1 is SGHTA and CDR2 FQGTGA. The CDR3 has 14 amino acids. V was clipped by 5 bases and J by 6 bases; unmatched bases: 5. CDR3 coding DNA: TGTGCCAGCAGCCCAGGACTAGCACCCGGGGAGCTGTTTTTT. It translates to CASSPGLAPGELFF.